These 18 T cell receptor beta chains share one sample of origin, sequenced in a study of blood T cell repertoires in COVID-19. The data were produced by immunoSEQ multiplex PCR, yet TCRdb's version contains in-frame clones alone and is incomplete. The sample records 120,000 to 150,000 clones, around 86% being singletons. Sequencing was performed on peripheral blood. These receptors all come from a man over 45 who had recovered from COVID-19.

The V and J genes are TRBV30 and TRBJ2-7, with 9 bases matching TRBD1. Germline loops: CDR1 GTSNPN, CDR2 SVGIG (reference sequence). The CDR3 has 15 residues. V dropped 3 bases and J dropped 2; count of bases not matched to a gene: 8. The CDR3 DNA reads TGTGCCTGGAGGGCGCGGGACAGGGCAGCCTACGAGCAGTACTTC. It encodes CAWRARDRAAYEQYF.

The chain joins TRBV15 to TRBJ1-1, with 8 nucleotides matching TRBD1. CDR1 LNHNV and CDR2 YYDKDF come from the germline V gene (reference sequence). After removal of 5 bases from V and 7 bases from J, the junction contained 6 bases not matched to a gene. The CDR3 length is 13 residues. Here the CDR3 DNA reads TGTGCCACCAGCCCACGGACAGGGAGTGAAGCTTTCTTT. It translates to CATSPRTGSEAFF.

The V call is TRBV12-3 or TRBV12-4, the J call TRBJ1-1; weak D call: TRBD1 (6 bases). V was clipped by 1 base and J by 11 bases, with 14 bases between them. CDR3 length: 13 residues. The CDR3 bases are TGTGCCAGCAGTTTAGGGGGGGGCTGGAAGGCTTTCTTT. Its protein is CASSLGGGWKAFF.

CDR3 sequence (DNA): TGTGCCAGCAGCTTATTAACTAGCGGGGCCCTAGAGACCCAGTACTTC. Translating gives CASSLLTSGALETQYF. The V gene is TRBV7-8, the J gene TRBJ2-5, with TRBD2 identical over 10 bases. Unmatched junction bases numbered 7, after V lost 2 bases and J lost 4 bases. The CDR3 totals 16 residues. Per germline, CDR1 SGHVS and CDR2 FQNEAQ.

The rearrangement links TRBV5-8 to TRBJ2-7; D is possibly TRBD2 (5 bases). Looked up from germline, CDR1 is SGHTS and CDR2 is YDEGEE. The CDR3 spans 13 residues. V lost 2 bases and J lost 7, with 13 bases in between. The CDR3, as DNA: TGTGCCAGCAGCTTTCTCTTGGCGGGTGAGCAGTACTTC. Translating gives CASSFLLAGEQYF.

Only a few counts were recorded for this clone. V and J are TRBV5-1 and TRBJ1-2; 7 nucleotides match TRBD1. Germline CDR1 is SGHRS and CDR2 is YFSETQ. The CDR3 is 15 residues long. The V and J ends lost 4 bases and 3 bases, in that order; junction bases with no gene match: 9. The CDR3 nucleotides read TGCGCCAGCAGCCTCGGGGACAGTAGCTACTATGGCTACACCTTC. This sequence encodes CASSLGDSSYYGYTF.

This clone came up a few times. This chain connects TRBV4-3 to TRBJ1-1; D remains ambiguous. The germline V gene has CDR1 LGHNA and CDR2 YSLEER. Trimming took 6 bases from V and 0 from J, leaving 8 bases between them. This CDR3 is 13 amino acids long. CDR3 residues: CASRQSLNTEAFF. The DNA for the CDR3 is TGCGCCAGCAGACAGTCTCTGAACACTGAAGCTTTCTTT.

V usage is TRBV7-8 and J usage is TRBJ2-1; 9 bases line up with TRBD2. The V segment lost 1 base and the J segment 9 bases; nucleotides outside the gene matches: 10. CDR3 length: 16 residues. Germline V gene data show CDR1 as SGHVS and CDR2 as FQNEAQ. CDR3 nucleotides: TGTGCCAGCAGCTTAGTCCCGGGACTAGCCGCTTTTGAGCAGTTCTTC. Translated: CASSLVPGLAAFEQFF.

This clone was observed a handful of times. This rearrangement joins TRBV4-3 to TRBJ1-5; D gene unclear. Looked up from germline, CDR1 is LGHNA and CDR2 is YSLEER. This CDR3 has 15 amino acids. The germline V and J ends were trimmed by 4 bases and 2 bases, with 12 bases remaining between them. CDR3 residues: CASSPDVRGNQPQHF. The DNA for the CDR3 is TGCGCCAGCAGCCCCGACGTGAGGGGCAATCAGCCCCAGCATTTT.

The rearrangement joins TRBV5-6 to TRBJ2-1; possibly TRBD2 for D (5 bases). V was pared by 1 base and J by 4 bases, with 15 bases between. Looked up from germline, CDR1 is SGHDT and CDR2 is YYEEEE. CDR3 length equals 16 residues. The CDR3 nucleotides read TGTGCCAGCAGCTTGATATCGGACTTGGCATACAATGAGCAGTTCTTC. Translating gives CASSLISDLAYNEQFF.

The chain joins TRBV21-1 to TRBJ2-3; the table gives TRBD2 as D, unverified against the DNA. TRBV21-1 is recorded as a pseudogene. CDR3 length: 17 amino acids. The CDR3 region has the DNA TGTGCCAGCAGCAAAGAAGCCGCCGGGACTTGCACAGATACGCAGTATTTT. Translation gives CASSKEAAGTCTDTQYF.

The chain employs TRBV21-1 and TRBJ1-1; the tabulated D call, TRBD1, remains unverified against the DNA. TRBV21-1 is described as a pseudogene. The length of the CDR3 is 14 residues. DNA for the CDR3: TGTGCCAGCAGCTTTCGCAGGAAAAACACTGAAGCTTTCTTT. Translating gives CASSFRRKNTEAFF.

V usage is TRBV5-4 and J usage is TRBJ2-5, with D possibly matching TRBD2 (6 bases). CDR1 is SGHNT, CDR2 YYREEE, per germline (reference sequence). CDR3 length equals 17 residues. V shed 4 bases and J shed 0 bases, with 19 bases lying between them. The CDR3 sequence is CASSPGLVAAYQETQYF. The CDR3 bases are TGTGCCAGCAGCCCGGGTTTAGTAGCGGCCTACCAAGAGACCCAGTACTTC.

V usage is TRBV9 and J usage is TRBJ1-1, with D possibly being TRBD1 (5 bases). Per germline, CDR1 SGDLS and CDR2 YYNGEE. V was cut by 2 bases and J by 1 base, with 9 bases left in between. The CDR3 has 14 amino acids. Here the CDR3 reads CASSVTQGNTEAFF. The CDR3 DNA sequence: TGTGCCAGCAGCGTCACGCAGGGGAACACTGAAGCTTTCTTT. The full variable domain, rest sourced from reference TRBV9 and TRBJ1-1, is DSGVTQTPKHLITATGQRVTLRCSPRSGDLSVYWYQQSLDQGLQFLIQYYNGEERAKGNILERFSAQQFPDLHSELNLSSLELGDSALYFCASSVTQGNTEAFFGQGTRLTVV.

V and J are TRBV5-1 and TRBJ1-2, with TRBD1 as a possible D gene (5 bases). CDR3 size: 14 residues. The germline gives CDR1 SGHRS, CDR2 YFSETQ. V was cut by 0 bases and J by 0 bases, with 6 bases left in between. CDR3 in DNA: TGCGCCAGCAGCTTGGCACAGGCTAACTATGGCTACACCTTC. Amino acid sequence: CASSLAQANYGYTF.

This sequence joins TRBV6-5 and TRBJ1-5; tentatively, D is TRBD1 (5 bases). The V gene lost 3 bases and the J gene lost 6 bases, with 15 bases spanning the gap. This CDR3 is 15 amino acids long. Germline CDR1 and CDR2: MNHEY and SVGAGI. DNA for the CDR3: TGTGCCAGCAGTTATACCCGGGGGGAGGCTCAGCCCCAGCATTTT. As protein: CASSYTRGEAQPQHF.

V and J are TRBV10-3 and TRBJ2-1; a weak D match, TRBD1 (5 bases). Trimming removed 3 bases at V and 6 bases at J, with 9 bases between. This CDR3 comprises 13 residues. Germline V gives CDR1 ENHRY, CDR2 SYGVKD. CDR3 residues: CAISDQGGNEQFF. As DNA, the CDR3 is TGTGCCATCAGTGACCAGGGCGGCAATGAGCAGTTCTTC.

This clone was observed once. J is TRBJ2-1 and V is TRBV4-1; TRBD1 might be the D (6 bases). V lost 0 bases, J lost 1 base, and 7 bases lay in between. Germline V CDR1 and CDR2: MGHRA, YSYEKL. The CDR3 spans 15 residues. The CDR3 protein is CASSQDRGSYNEQFF. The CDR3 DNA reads TGCGCCAGCAGCCAAGACAGGGGTTCCTACAATGAGCAGTTCTTC.